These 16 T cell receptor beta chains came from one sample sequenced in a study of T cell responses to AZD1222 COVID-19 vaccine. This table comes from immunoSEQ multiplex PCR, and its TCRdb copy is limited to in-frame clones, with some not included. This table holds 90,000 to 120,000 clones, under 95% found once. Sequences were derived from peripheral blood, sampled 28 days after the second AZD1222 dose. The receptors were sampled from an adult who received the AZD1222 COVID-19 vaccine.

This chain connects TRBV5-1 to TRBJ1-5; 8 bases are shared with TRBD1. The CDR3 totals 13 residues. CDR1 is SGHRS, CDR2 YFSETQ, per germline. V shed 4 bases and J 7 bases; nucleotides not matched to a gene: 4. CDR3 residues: CASSAGGGQPQHF. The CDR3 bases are TGCGCCAGCAGCGCAGGGGGCGGACAGCCCCAGCATTTT.

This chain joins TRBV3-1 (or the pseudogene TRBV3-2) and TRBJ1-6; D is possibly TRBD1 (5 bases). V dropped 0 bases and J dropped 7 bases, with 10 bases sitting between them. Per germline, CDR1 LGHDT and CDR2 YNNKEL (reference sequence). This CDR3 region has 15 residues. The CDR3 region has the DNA TGTGCCAGCAGCCAAGAAACAGGCCTCAATTCACCCCTCCACTTT. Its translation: CASSQETGLNSPLHF.

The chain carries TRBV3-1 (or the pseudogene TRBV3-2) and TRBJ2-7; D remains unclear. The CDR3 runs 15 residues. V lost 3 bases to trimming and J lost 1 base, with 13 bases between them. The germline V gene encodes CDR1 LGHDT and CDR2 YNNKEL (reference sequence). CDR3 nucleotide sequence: TGTGCCAGCAGCCAGAGCAGAAGCCCTTCCTACGAGCAGTACTTC. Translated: CASSQSRSPSYEQYF.

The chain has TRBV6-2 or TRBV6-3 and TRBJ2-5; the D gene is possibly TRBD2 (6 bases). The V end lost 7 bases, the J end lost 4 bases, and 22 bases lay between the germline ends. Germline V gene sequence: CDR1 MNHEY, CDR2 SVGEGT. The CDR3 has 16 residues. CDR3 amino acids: CASTYSSGSRRETQYF. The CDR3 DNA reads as TGTGCCAGCACCTACTCAAGCGGGTCCCGGAGAGAGACCCAGTACTTC.

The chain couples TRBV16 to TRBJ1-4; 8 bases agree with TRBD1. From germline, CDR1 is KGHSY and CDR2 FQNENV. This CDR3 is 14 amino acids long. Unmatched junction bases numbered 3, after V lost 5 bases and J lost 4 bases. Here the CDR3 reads CASSRTGLNEKLFF. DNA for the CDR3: TGTGCCAGCAGCAGGACAGGGCTTAATGAAAAACTGTTTTTT.

CDR3: CAWSTGTVPWETQYF. CDR3 bases: TGTGCCTGGAGTACCGGGACAGTCCCGTGGGAGACCCAGTACTTC. The V gene is TRBV30, the J gene TRBJ2-5, with 7 nucleotides matching TRBD1. The CDR3 sequence is 15 residues long. V was clipped by 2 bases and J by 5 bases; unmatched bases: 11. Germline V gene sequence: CDR1 GTSNPN, CDR2 SVGIG (reference sequence).

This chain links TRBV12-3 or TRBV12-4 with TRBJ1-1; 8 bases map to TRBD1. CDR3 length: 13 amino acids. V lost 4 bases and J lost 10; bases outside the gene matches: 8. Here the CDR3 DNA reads TGTGCCAGCAGTTCCAACCCCCAGGGGGCAGCTTTCTTT. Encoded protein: CASSSNPQGAAFF.

CDR3 sequence (DNA): TGCGCCAGCAGCTTGGCAGGGACAGGGACACCCTACGAGCAGTACTTC. It yields the protein CASSLAGTGTPYEQYF. The chain has TRBV5-1 and TRBJ2-7, with 9 nucleotides matching TRBD1. With 0 bases clipped from V and 2 bases from J, the junction kept 6 bases outside the gene matches. Germline V CDR1 and CDR2: SGHRS, YFSETQ. CDR3 length: 16 amino acids.

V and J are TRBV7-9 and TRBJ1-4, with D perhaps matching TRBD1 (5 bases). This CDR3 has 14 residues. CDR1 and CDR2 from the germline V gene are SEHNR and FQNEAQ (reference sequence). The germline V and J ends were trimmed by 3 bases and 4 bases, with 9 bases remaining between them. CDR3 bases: TGTGCCAGCAGCTTCGGGGGGTATAATGAAAAACTGTTTTTT. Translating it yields CASSFGGYNEKLFF.

Here the CDR3 DNA reads TGTGCCAGCAGTTTATGGAAGGGGGAAGAGACCCAGTACTTC. It is translated as CASSLWKGEETQYF. This chain connects TRBV27 to TRBJ2-5, with D possibly being TRBD1 (6 bases). V was clipped by 1 base and J by 3 bases, with 9 bases between them. The CDR3 covers 14 residues. CDR1 is MNHEY, CDR2 SMNVEV, per germline (reference sequence).

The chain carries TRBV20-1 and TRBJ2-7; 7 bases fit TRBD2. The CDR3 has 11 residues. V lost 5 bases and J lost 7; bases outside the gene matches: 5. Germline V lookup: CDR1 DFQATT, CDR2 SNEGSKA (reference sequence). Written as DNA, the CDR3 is TGCAGTGCTCTGGGGGAGGGAGAGCAGTACTTC. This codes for CSALGEGEQYF.

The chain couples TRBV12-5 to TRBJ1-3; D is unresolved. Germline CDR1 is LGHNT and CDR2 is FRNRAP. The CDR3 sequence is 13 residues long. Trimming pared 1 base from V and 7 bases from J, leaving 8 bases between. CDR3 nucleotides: TGTGCTAGTGGTTTGGACCTACAGAACACCATATATTTT. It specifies CASGLDLQNTIYF.

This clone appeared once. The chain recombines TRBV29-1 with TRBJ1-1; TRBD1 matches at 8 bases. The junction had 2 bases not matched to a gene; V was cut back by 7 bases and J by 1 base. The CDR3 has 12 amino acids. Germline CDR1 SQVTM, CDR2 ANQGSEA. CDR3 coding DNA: TGCAGCGGGGGGACAGGGAACACTGAAGCTTTCTTT. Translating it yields CSGGTGNTEAFF.

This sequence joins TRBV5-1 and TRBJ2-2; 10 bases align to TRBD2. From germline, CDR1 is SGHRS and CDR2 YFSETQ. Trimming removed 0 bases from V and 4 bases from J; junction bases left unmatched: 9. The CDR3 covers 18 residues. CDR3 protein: CASSLEPSGRGVTGELFF. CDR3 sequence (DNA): TGCGCCAGCAGCTTGGAGCCTAGCGGGAGAGGGGTCACCGGGGAGCTGTTTTTT.

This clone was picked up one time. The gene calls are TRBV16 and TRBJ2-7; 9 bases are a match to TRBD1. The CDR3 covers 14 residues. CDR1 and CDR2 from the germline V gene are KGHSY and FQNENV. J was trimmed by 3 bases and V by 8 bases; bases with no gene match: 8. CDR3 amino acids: CASGRVGQGYEQYF. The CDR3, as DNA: TGTGCCAGCGGAAGAGTGGGACAGGGCTACGAGCAGTACTTC.

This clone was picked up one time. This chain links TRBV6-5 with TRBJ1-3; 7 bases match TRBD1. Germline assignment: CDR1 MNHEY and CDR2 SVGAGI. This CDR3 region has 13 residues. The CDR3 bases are TGTGCTACTAGGGGGCTTTTAGGAAACACCATATATTTT. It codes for CATRGLLGNTIYF.